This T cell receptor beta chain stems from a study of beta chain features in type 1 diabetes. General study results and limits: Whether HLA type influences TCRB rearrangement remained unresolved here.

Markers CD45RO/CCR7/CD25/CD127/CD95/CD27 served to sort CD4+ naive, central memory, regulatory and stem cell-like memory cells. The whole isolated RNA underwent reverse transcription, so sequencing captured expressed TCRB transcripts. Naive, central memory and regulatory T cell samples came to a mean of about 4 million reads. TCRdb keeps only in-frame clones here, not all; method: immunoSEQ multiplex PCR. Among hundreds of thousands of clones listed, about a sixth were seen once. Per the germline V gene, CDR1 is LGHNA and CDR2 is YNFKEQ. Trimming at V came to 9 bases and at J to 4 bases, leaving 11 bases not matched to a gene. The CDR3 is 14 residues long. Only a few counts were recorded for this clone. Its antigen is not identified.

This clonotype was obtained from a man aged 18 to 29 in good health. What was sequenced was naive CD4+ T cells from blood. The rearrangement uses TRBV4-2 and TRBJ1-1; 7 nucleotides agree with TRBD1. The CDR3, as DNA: TGTGCCAGTAACAGACAGGGAGCGGCCACTGAAGCTTTCTTT. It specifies CASNRQGAATEAFF.